A selection of T cell receptor beta chains follows, all from one sample in a study of post-analysis software for immune sequencing data. TCRdb redid the calling of the PCR reads with MiXCR, one entry per CDR3 protein. The table has approximately 630,000 distinct CDR3 sequences, 59% seen once. Sequencing used blood. The receptors shown here come from a girl aged 2 to 10 with multiple sclerosis. CDR3s include the opening cysteine and the closing phenylalanine or tryptophan. The D gene is left open where the match is weak. Clone sizes are given selectively: once, few, many, or a class where the clone is expanded.

d_call | j_call | clone_size | v_call | cdr3_aa | cdr3_nt
. | TRBJ2-1 | . | TRBV20-1 | CSARVNERFF | TGCAGTGCTAGAGTAAATGAGCGGTTCTTC
. | TRBJ1-5 | . | TRBV5-4 | CASSSEPVGQPQHF | TGTGCCAGCAGCTCGGAACCTGTGGGTCAGCCCCAGCATTTT
TRBD2 | TRBJ2-1 | . | TRBV24-1 | CATSDPIAGVQNEQFF | TGTGCCACCAGTGATCCAATAGCGGGGGTCCAGAATGAGCAGTTCTTC
. | TRBJ2-7 | few | TRBV7-9 | CASSHAGVDEQYF | TGTGCCAGCAGCCACGCCGGAGTCGACGAGCAGTACTTC
. | TRBJ2-2 | . | TRBV29-1 | CSVGTATNTGELFF | TGCAGCGTCGGGACGGCTACGAACACCGGGGAGCTGTTTTTT
TRBD2 | TRBJ2-1 | . | TRBV6-8 | CASSRGPSGRVNEQFF | TGTGCCAGCAGTAGAGGTCCAAGTGGGAGGGTAAATGAGCAGTTCTTC
. | TRBJ1-2 | few | TRBV29-1 | CSVGQAGDGYTF | TGCAGCGTTGGCCAGGCCGGGGATGGCTACACCTTC
TRBD1 | TRBJ1-2 | few | TRBV12-3/TRBV12-4 | CASSVTGGVVGYTF | TGTGCCAGCAGCGTTACAGGGGGCGTTGTCGGCTACACCTTC
TRBD1 | TRBJ1-1 | . | TRBV7-2 | CASSWDRATEAFF | TGTGCCAGCAGCTGGGACAGGGCCACTGAAGCTTTCTTT
TRBD1 | TRBJ2-1 | few | TRBV24-1 | CATSDLGQGLDNEQFF | TGTGCCACCAGTGACTTGGGACAGGGTCTCGATAATGAGCAGTTCTTC
TRBD2 | TRBJ2-1 | few | TRBV6-4 | CASSDSASGIVDEQFF | TGTGCCAGCAGTGACTCGGCTAGCGGGATAGTAGATGAGCAGTTCTTC
. | TRBJ2-2 | . | TRBV7-2 | CASSFGAENTGELFF | TGTGCCAGCAGCTTCGGAGCAGAGAACACCGGGGAGCTGTTTTTT
TRBD2 | TRBJ2-7 | . | TRBV28 | CASSPSGLAGRCEQYF | TGTGCCAGCAGTCCATCGGGACTAGCGGGAAGATGCGAGCAGTACTTC
. | TRBJ2-1 | . | TRBV9 | CASSPQPAEQFF | TGTGCCAGCAGCCCCCAGCCGGCTGAGCAGTTCTTC
TRBD1 | TRBJ1-1 | . | TRBV7-3 | CASPKQGDPMNTEAFF | TGTGCCAGCCCTAAACAGGGGGACCCGATGAACACTGAAGCTTTCTTT
TRBD2 | TRBJ2-1 | . | TRBV18 | CASSLDSTSGSRDEQFF | TGTGCCAGCTCACTCGACAGCACTAGCGGGTCCCGCGATGAGCAGTTCTTC
. | TRBJ2-4 | . | TRBV10-1 | CASSESSGGAGIQYF | TGCGCCAGCAGTGAGTCTTCGGGGGGCGCAGGCATTCAGTACTTC
. | TRBJ1-2 | . | TRBV28 | CASSLAGNDYGYTF | TGTGCCAGCAGTTTGGCCGGGAATGACTATGGCTACACCTTC
. | TRBJ2-1 | few | TRBV4-1 | CASSQPYNEQFF | TGCGCCAGCAGCCAACCGTACAATGAGCAGTTCTTC
. | TRBJ2-3 | . | TRBV12-3/TRBV12-4 | CASSFSRLTTDTQYF | TGTGCCAGCAGTTTTTCCCGACTAACCACAGATACGCAGTATTTT
TRBD1 | TRBJ2-1 | . | TRBV5-8 | CASSTDRGSSYNEQFF | TGTGCCAGCAGCACGGACAGGGGGTCCTCCTACAATGAGCAGTTCTTC
. | TRBJ2-3 | . | TRBV5-1 | CASSAQGDTQYF | TGCGCCAGCAGCGCACAGGGAGATACGCAGTATTTT
. | TRBJ2-7 | . | TRBV5-1 | CASSLEGLSSYEQYF | TGCGCCAGCAGCTTGGAGGGACTGAGCTCCTACGAGCAGTACTTC
. | TRBJ2-7 | . | TRBV6-5 | CASKLSHEQYF | TGTGCCAGCAAGCTGTCCCACGAGCAGTACTTC
. | TRBJ1-4 | few | TRBV19 | CASSIRAAEKLFF | TGTGCCAGTAGTATTAGGGCCGCGGAAAAACTGTTTTTT
TRBD2 | TRBJ2-1 | . | TRBV25-1 | CASSEKGLAGAPNEQFF | TGTGCCAGCAGTGAAAAAGGACTAGCGGGGGCCCCGAATGAGCAGTTCTTC
TRBD1 | TRBJ2-7 | . | TRBV6-5 | CASREQGPGEQYF | TGTGCCAGCAGGGAACAGGGGCCGGGAGAGCAGTACTTC
. | TRBJ2-5 | few | TRBV7-7 | CASSLGTGGEETQYF | TGTGCCAGCAGCTTAGGAACTGGCGGGGAAGAGACCCAGTACTTC
TRBD2 | TRBJ2-5 | few | TRBV10-3 | CAISSSAGGGQETQYF | TGTGCCATCAGTTCATCAGCGGGAGGGGGCCAAGAGACCCAGTACTTC
. | TRBJ2-4 | . | TRBV20-1 | CSARAPQNGGQYF | TGCAGTGCTAGAGCCCCTCAGAATGGCGGGCAGTACTTC
. | TRBJ2-3 | . | TRBV20-1 | CSAPRKDRGTDTQYF | TGCAGTGCCCCCCGCAAGGACAGAGGCACAGATACGCAGTATTTT
TRBD2 | TRBJ2-1 | . | TRBV20-1 | CSANKLAGSRNEQFF | TGCAGTGCTAATAAACTAGCGGGATCTCGCAATGAGCAGTTCTTC